This TCR beta chain came from a study of blood T cell repertoires in COVID-19. Turning to the study itself: Some COVID-19 samples were acute and others convalescent; all came from the United States, Italy and Spain. Sample material is recorded as cDNA or gDNA derived from T cells, B-cell-depleted T cells, or PBMCs.

In the original processing: For nucleated cells, counts were estimated from reference gene primer amplification. Produced via immunoSEQ multiplex PCR; TCRdb's table is partial and in-frame only. The D gene and trimming were derived from the DNA, and the V and J assignments and clone size from that table. The data show 100,000 to 130,000 clones, about 88% seen once. V gave up 5 bases and J gave up 5 bases, with 7 bases separating them. The CDR3 consists of 12 residues. The germline V gene has CDR1 KGHSH and CDR2 LQKENI. The sequenced material came from peripheral blood. The receptor comes from a human donor in a cohort sampled during active COVID-19. The rearrangement uses TRBV18 and TRBJ2-1; D is unresolved. The CDR3 here is CASSYINNEQFF. The CDR3 coding sequence is TGTGCCAGCTCATACATAAACAATGAGCAGTTCTTC.